Reported below is one T cell receptor (beta chain). The CDR3 consists of 15 residues. The source of the sample is a study of blood T cell repertoires in COVID-19. Study-level background: The analysed material was cDNA or gDNA that came from T cells, B-cell-depleted T cells, or PBMCs.

In the authors' workflow: Amplification from reference gene primers served as the basis for estimated nucleated cell counts. TCRdb's table, derived via immunoSEQ multiplex PCR, lists solely in-frame clones and lacks some. V, J and clone size derive from that table, while D and trimming were established from the DNA sequence. Of about 100,000 clones listed, about 85% were seen once; the top ten hold around 15%. The clonotype originates from a man aged 50 to 59 with active or convalescent COVID-19. This chain uses TRBV21-1 with TRBJ2-7; TRBD2, the D gene given by the table, was not confirmed from the DNA. TRBV21-1 represents a pseudogene. The sequenced material came from peripheral blood. CDR3 coding DNA: TGTGCCAGCAGCAAAGCTAGGACTAGTGAGTACGAGCAGTACTTC. It encodes CASSKARTSEYEQYF.